This T cell receptor beta chain was identified in a study of cytomegalovirus exposure and HLA in healthy donors. This clone was counted between two and nine times. Researchers ran the PCR with 60 Vbeta and 13 Jbeta primers. The method was immunoSEQ multiplex PCR; TCRdb's version includes in-frame clones alone and lacks a portion of them. The sample consists of 150,000 or so clones, around 80% of them appearing once. The CDR3 runs to 15 residues. Germline V lookup: CDR1 KGHSH, CDR2 LQKENI. The V gene lost 0 bases and the J gene lost 1 base, with 10 bases spanning the gap. The clonotype comes from a man aged 50-59 years in good health and CMV-seronegative. The chain recombines TRBV18 with TRBJ2-7; D might be TRBD2 (5 bases). Sequenced input: PBMCs. The DNA of the CDR3 is TGTGCCAGCTCACCACCGAGGGATGGATCCTACGAGCAGTACTTC. Translated: CASSPPRDGSYEQYF.